These 28 T cell receptor beta chains came from one sample sequenced in a study of OX40 agonist ivuxolimab in advanced cancers. Only in-frame clones appear in the TCRdb table, and some are missing; sequencing was by immunoSEQ multiplex PCR. Of tens of thousands of clones in the sample, roughly 82% were seen once. This sample comprised CD4+ or CD8+ T cells sorted from blood, obtained in a trial of the OX40 agonist ivuxolimab. Receptors originate from an adult with an advanced solid tumor such as melanoma, head and neck, liver or kidney cancer.

The rearrangement links TRBV10-2 to TRBJ1-5; D remains unclear. The CDR3 is made up of 13 amino acids. From germline, CDR1 is WSHSY and CDR2 SAAADI. Trimming took off 2 bases at V and 1 base at J, with 3 bases between the two ends. CDR3 region: CASSEKSNQPQHF. CDR3 DNA: TGCGCCAGCAGTGAGAAGAGCAATCAGCCCCAGCATTTT.

This rearrangement joins TRBV7-6 to TRBJ2-1; TRBD1 agrees at 9 bases. Germline V CDR1 and CDR2: SGHVS, FNYEAQ. This CDR3 is built from 15 residues. The J segment lost 5 bases and the V segment lost 7 bases, leaving 9 bases of the junction unmatched. In DNA, the CDR3 is TGTGCCAGCATCCCGGGGGGACAGGGTCACAATGAGCAGTTCTTC. Protein sequence: CASIPGGQGHNEQFF.

This chain uses TRBV27 with TRBJ2-1; D is possibly TRBD1 (5 bases). Germline V gene lookup returns CDR1 MNHEY and CDR2 SMNVEV (reference sequence). The CDR3 has 15 residues. The germline V and J ends were trimmed by 5 bases and 2 bases, with 13 bases remaining between them. The CDR3 nucleotides are TGTGCCAGCAGTCGCCCAGGGATCCCCTACAATGAGCAGTTCTTC. It encodes CASSRPGIPYNEQFF.

The genes are TRBV5-8 and TRBJ2-5, with 14 bases that match TRBD2. V trimming: 4 bases; J trimming: 0 bases; junction bases outside the gene matches: 5. Germline values: CDR1 SGHTS, CDR2 YDEGEE. There are 17 residues in the CDR3. In DNA form, the CDR3 reads TGTGCCAGCAGCCCGAGACTAGCGGGGGGGTACCAAGAGACCCAGTACTTC. Amino acid sequence: CASSPRLAGGYQETQYF.

The V and J genes are TRBV19 and TRBJ1-3; no firm D call. The germline V and J ends were trimmed by 8 bases and 3 bases, with 14 bases remaining between them. Looked up from germline, CDR1 is LNHDA and CDR2 is SQIVND (reference sequence). CDR3 length: 14 amino acids. The CDR3 DNA follows: TGTGCCAGTGCCTCTATGGGGTTTGGAAACACCATATATTTT. Protein: CASASMGFGNTIYF.

This chain uses TRBV6-5 with TRBJ2-7, with 12 bases identical to TRBD1. The CDR3 is made up of 15 amino acids. Germline assignment: CDR1 MNHEY and CDR2 SVGAGI. Trimming removed 7 bases from V and 7 bases from J; junction bases left unmatched: 11. CDR3 in DNA: TGTGCCAGCAATCCCGGGGGACAGGGGGCGCGGGAGCAGTACGTC. Encoded protein: CASNPGGQGAREQYV.

V gene TRBV4-2 combines with J gene TRBJ1-2; maybe TRBD1 (5 bases). Trimming cost V 0 bases and J 6 bases, with 14 bases left between them. The CDR3 is made up of 15 amino acids. Germline CDR1 reads LGHNA; CDR2 reads YNFKEQ. The CDR3 DNA reads as TGTGCCAGCAGCCAAGATACAGCCGGGGCCCATGGCTACACCTTC. This translates into CASSQDTAGAHGYTF.

The chain couples TRBV10-3 to TRBJ2-5; D possibly corresponds to TRBD2 (6 bases). Trimming removed 4 bases at V and 5 bases at J, with 17 bases between. The germline CDR1 and CDR2 sequences are ENHRY and SYGVKD. This CDR3 is built from 15 residues. This CDR3 reads CAISGQGLTEETQYF. The DNA for the CDR3 is TGTGCCATCAGTGGGCAGGGACTCACCGAGGAGACCCAGTACTTC.

The chain couples TRBV6-5 to TRBJ2-3, with 8 bases fitting TRBD2. With 6 bases clipped from V and 6 bases from J, the junction kept 2 bases outside the gene matches. Germline loops: CDR1 MNHEY, CDR2 SVGAGI. The CDR3 totals 12 residues. CDR3 loop: CASSGGADTQYF. In nucleotides, the CDR3 is TGTGCCAGCAGCGGGGGGGCCGATACGCAGTATTTT.

This chain connects TRBV19 to TRBJ1-5; unclear D gene. This CDR3 spans 14 amino acids. CDR1 LNHDA and CDR2 SQIVND come from the germline V gene (reference sequence). Trimming stripped 3 bases from V and 6 bases from J, with 12 bases between. As DNA, the CDR3 is TGTGCCAGTAGTATTGGGCGGAGAGGTCAGCCCCAGCATTTT. Its translation: CASSIGRRGQPQHF.

V and J are TRBV7-2 and TRBJ2-7, with D maybe TRBD2 (6 bases). This CDR3 region has 11 residues. Between the trimmed V and J ends, which lost 5 bases and 9 bases, there was a span of 11 bases. Germline-derived CDR1 and CDR2 are SGHTA and FQGNSA. The CDR3 nucleotides read TGTGCCAGCAGCACCCAGGGACTGCAGTACTTC. It specifies CASSTQGLQYF.

The rearrangement uses TRBV6-6 and TRBJ1-1, with D uncertain. V was clipped by 6 bases and J by 0 bases, with 11 bases between them. The CDR3 spans 14 residues. Germline V CDR1 and CDR2: MNHNY, SVGAGI (reference sequence). The CDR3 nucleotides read TGTGCCAGCAGCCCGAGTCCAATGAACACTGAAGCTTTCTTT. Amino acid sequence: CASSPSPMNTEAFF.

This chain joins TRBV29-1 and TRBJ1-3; no definite D call. This CDR3 region has 13 residues. The germline V and J ends were trimmed by 4 bases and 0 bases, with 7 bases remaining between them. Germline CDR1 and CDR2: SQVTM and ANQGSEA. CDR3 bases: TGCAGCGTTGGAGTAGACTCTGGAAACACCATATATTTT. Protein: CSVGVDSGNTIYF.

This chain links TRBV11-3 with TRBJ1-1; perhaps TRBD1 as D (6 bases). The V end lost 2 bases, the J end lost 1 base, and 14 bases lay between the germline ends. The CDR3 runs 16 residues. CDR1 is SGHNT, CDR2 YENEEA, per germline. CDR3 sequence reads: CASSLRTGRGNTEAFF. CDR3 DNA sequence: TGTGCCAGCAGCTTACGAACAGGGAGGGGGAACACTGAAGCTTTCTTT.

The J gene is TRBJ2-3, the V gene TRBV4-3; weak D call: TRBD1 (5 bases). Germline CDR1 is LGHNA and CDR2 is YSLEER. V was trimmed by 0 bases and J by 2 bases, leaving 9 bases between them. This CDR3 region has 15 residues. CDR3 sequence (DNA): TGCGCCAGCAGCCAAGAGGGGCAGCACACAGATACGCAGTATTTT. Translation gives CASSQEGQHTDTQYF.

This chain joins TRBV23-1 and TRBJ1-4; the D gene is possibly TRBD1 (6 bases). TRBV23-1 is an ORF, with its function uncertain. V lost 1 base, J lost 7 bases, and 16 bases lay in between. CDR3 length: 16 residues. CDR3 loop: CASSQFDQGLFEKLFF. The CDR3 DNA sequence: TGCGCCAGCAGTCAATTTGATCAGGGGCTTTTTGAAAAACTGTTTTTT.

This clone appeared a few times. J is TRBJ1-4 and V is TRBV4-1, with D hard to call. V was trimmed by 2 bases and J by 1 base, leaving 17 bases between them. CDR3 length: 18 residues. Per germline, CDR1 MGHRA and CDR2 YSYEKL. Here the CDR3 reads CASSQRVPFLGTNEKLFF. CDR3 bases: TGCGCCAGCAGCCAAAGGGTCCCCTTTTTGGGAACTAATGAAAAACTGTTTTTT.

The V call is TRBV4-2, the J call TRBJ2-3; 11 bases align to TRBD2. The germline V gene encodes CDR1 LGHNA and CDR2 YNFKEQ. Trimming removed 0 bases from V and 0 bases from J; junction bases left unmatched: 5. The CDR3 runs 18 residues. CDR3 DNA sequence: TGTGCCAGCAGCCAAGATTTTACTAGCGGGGGTAGCACAGATACGCAGTATTTT. It is translated as CASSQDFTSGGSTDTQYF.

The chain is built from TRBV28 and TRBJ1-2; weak D call: TRBD1 (5 bases). The CDR3 has 13 amino acids. Trimming left V 6 bases short and J 7 bases short, with 15 bases between. From germline, CDR1 is MDHEN and CDR2 SYDVKM. The DNA of the CDR3 is TGTGCCAGCAGACCCAGGGTTTTAGGTGGCTACACCTTC. This gives the protein CASRPRVLGGYTF.

CDR3 region: CASSIQGKGSPLHF. The DNA for the CDR3 is TGTGCCAGCAGTATACAGGGGAAAGGGTCACCCCTCCACTTT. V usage is TRBV27 and J usage is TRBJ1-6; 7 nucleotides line up with TRBD1. Germline values: CDR1 MNHEY, CDR2 SMNVEV (reference sequence). This CDR3 is 14 amino acids long. J lost 10 bases, V lost 5 bases, and 8 bases had no gene match.

This rearrangement joins TRBV11-3 to TRBJ2-1; 7 bases are a match to TRBD1. Germline loops: CDR1 SGHNT, CDR2 YENEEA. V was clipped by 5 bases and J by 8 bases; unmatched bases: 9. The CDR3 has 14 amino acids. The CDR3: CASSNRGQRDEQFF. CDR3 coding DNA: TGTGCCAGCAGCAACCGGGGACAGAGAGATGAGCAGTTCTTC.

The V gene is TRBV5-1, the J gene TRBJ2-6; D gene ambiguous. V was cut by 1 base and J by 0 bases, with 5 bases left in between. The CDR3 extends over 15 amino acids. CDR1 and CDR2 (germline): SGHRS, YFSETQ. This CDR3 reads CASSLRNSGANVLTF. The CDR3 region has the DNA TGCGCCAGCAGCTTGCGGAACTCTGGGGCCAACGTCCTGACTTTC.

V is TRBV13 and J is TRBJ1-6; D is uncertain. The CDR3 totals 15 residues. The germline V and J ends were trimmed by 8 bases and 7 bases, with 18 bases remaining between them. In germline, CDR1 is PRHDT, CDR2 FYEKMQ (reference sequence). In DNA form, the CDR3 reads TGTGCCAGCTCCTGGTTGGAGGGAGGGAATTCACCCCTCCACTTT. This encodes CASSWLEGGNSPLHF.

V and J are TRBV7-8 and TRBJ1-5; D is undetermined. CDR1 and CDR2 (germline): SGHVS, FQNEAQ. The V end lost 7 bases, the J end lost 5 bases, and 9 bases lay between the germline ends. The CDR3 contains 12 residues. For the CDR3, the DNA is TGTGCCAGCACTCCGGGTGATCAGCCCCAGCATTTT. It translates to CASTPGDQPQHF.

With regard to this clone: The junction departs from the called germline gene at one end, perhaps through a read error. The chain has TRBV4-1 and TRBJ2-1; the match to TRBD2 covers 8 bases. The CDR3 is 13 residues long. Germline V lookup: CDR1 MGHRA, CDR2 YSYEKL. CDR3 region: CASSQRPRGGPIF. Written as DNA, the CDR3 is TGCGCCAGCAGCCAGAGACCCCGGGGGGGTCCTATCTTC.

The chain uses TRBV7-6 and TRBJ1-1, with D hard to call. CDR1 SGHVS and CDR2 FNYEAQ come from the germline V gene. CDR3 length: 13 residues. The V gene lost 1 base and the J gene lost 1 base, with 4 bases spanning the gap. CDR3 amino acids: CASSLGANTEAFF. The CDR3 bases are TGTGCCAGCAGCTTAGGTGCGAACACTGAAGCTTTCTTT.

This sequence joins TRBV9 and TRBJ2-2; tentatively, D is TRBD1 (6 bases). The germline V gene has CDR1 SGDLS and CDR2 YYNGEE. V was cut by 7 bases and J by 4 bases, with 11 bases left in between. This CDR3 has 13 amino acids. The CDR3, as DNA: TGTGCCAGCGGGGGACATGGCACCGGGGAGCTGTTTTTT. Protein: CASGGHGTGELFF.

J is TRBJ1-2 and V is TRBV10-1; the D is unclear. Germline values: CDR1 WNHNN, CDR2 SYGVQD (reference sequence). V lost 3 bases and J lost 4, with 12 bases in between. The CDR3 length is 14 residues. As DNA, the CDR3 is TGCGCCAGCAGTGATGAGGTCTTGGCCTATGGCTACACCTTC. The encoded protein is CASSDEVLAYGYTF.